This T cell receptor beta chain came from a study of CD8 T cells in ankylosing spondylitis. Making use of molecular barcodes, quantitative 5'-RACE generated TCR beta libraries. MiXCR was run by TCRdb on the 5' RACE reads, yielding one entry per CDR3 protein. The data contain over 700,000 distinct CDR3 sequences, roughly 20% of them singletons. V was pared by 5 bases and J by 5 bases, with 8 bases of the junction left unmatched. Looked up from germline, CDR1 is SGHTA and CDR2 is FQGNSA. This CDR3 spans 15 amino acids. Notes on this clonotype: Its antigen remains unidentified.

The study, taken as a whole, reports: Seemingly distinctive of ankylosing spondylitis blood was a TCR beta motif formed by eight highly homologous variants.

The V gene is TRBV7-2, the J gene TRBJ2-2, with 7 bases matching TRBD1. The clonotype was recovered from a male donor with ankylosing spondylitis. The specimen sequenced was blood, either unsorted or a sorted T cell fraction (not recorded which). The CDR3 spells CASSPTGWGTGELFF. The DNA for the CDR3 is TGTGCCAGCAGCCCGACAGGGTGGGGGACCGGGGAGCTGTTTTTT.